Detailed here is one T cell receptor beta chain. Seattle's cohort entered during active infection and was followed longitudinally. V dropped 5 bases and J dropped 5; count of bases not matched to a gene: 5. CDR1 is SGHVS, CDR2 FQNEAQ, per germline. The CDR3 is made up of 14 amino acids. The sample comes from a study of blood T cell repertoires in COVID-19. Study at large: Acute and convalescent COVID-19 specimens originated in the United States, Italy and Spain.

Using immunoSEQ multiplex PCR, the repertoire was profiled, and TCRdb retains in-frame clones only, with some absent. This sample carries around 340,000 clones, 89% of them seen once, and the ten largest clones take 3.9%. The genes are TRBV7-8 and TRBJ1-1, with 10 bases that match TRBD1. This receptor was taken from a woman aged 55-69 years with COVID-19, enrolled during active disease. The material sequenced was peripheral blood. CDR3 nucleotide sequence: TGTGCCAGCAGCGCGTGGACAGGGGGTACTGAAGCTTTCTTT. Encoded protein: CASSAWTGGTEAFF.